A single T cell receptor (beta chain) is shown here with its context. The data belong to a study of cytomegalovirus exposure and HLA in healthy donors. The V gene end was trimmed by 7 bases and the J gene end by 4 bases; junction bases not matched to a gene: 12. Germline CDR1 reads SNHLY; CDR2 reads FYNNEI. CDR3 length: 16 amino acids. Researchers ran the PCR with 60 Vbeta and 13 Jbeta primers. The repertoire was sequenced with immunoSEQ multiplex PCR; TCRdb's copy has only in-frame clones and lacks some. Of about 200,000 clones listed, about 86% were seen once; the top ten hold around 0.31%. The sequence was collected from a woman aged 30 to 39 in good health and CMV-seronegative. V gene TRBV2 combines with J gene TRBJ2-3, with TRBD1 identical over 9 bases. Material for sequencing was PBMCs. In DNA, the CDR3 is TGTGCCAGCAAACCATATTCCGGGACAGGGCCAGATACGCAGTATTTT. As protein: CASKPYSGTGPDTQYF.